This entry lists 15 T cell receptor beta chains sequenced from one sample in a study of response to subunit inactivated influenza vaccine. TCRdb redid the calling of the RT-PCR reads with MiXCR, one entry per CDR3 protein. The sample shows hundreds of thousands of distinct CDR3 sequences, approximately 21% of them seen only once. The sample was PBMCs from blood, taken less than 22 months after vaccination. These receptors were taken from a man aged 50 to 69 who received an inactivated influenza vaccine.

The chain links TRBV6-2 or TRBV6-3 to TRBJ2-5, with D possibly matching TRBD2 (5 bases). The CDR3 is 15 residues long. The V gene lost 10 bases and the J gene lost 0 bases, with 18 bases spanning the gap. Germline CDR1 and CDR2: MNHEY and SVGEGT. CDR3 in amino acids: CATQRAAAYQETQYF. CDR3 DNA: TGTGCCACTCAGAGGGCGGCAGCCTACCAAGAGACCCAGTACTTC.

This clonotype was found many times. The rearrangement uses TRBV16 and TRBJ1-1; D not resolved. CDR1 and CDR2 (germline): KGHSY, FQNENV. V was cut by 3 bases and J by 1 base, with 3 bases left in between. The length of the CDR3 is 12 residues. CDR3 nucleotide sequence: TGTGCCAGCAGCCAGGGGAACACTGAAGCTTTCTTT. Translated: CASSQGNTEAFF.

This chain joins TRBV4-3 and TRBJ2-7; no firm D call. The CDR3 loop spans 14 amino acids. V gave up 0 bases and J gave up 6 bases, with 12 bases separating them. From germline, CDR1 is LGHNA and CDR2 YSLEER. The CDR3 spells CASSQDLSGVEQYF. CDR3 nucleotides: TGCGCCAGCAGCCAAGATTTAAGTGGGGTCGAGCAGTACTTC.

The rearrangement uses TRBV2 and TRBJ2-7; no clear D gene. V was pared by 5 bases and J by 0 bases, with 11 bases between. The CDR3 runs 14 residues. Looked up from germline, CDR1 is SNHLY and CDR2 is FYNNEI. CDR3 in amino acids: CASSQRLSSYEQYF. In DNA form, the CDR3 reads TGTGCCAGCAGTCAACGGCTTAGCTCCTACGAGCAGTACTTC.

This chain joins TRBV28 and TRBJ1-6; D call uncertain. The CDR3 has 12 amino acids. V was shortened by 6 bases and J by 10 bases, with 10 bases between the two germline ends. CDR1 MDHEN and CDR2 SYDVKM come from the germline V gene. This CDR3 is CASSPSGSPLHF. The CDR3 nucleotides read TGTGCCAGCAGCCCCTCGGGGTCACCCCTCCACTTT.

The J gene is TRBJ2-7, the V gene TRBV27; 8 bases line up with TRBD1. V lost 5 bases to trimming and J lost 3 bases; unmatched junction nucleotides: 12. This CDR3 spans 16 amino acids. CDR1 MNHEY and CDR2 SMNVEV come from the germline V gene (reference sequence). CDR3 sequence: CASSPRGRRGYYEQYF. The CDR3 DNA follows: TGTGCCAGCAGTCCCAGGGGGCGACGGGGTTACTACGAGCAGTACTTC.

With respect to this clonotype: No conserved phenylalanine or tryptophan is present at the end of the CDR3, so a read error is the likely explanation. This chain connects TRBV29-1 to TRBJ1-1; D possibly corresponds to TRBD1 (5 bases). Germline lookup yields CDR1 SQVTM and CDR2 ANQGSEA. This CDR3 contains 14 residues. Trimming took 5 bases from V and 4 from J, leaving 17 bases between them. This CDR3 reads CSVTAVGGCTEAFL. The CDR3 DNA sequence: TGCAGCGTTACCGCCGTGGGGGGATGCACTGAAGCTTTCCTT.

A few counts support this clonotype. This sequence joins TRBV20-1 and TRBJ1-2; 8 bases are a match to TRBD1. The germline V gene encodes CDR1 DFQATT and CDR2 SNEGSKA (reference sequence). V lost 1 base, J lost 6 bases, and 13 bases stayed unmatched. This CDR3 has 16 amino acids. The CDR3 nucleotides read TGCAGTGCTAGAGTTTTTAGTGGACAGGGAATTAATGGCTACACCTTC. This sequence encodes CSARVFSGQGINGYTF.

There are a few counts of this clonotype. CDR3 amino acids: CASSPTRVGSGTDTQYF. DNA for the CDR3: TGTGCCAGCAGTCCTACCCGGGTGGGAAGCGGCACAGATACGCAGTATTTT. The rearrangement links TRBV12-3 or TRBV12-4 to TRBJ2-3; D ambiguous. The CDR3 totals 17 residues. Trimming removed 5 bases at V and 1 base at J, with 19 bases between.

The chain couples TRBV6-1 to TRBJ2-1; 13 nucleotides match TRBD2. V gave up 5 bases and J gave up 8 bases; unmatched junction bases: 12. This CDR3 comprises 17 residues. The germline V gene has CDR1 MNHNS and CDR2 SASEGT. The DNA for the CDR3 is TGTGCCAGCAGTCCACTTGGGACTAGCGGGAAAGGGTATGAGCAGTTCTTC. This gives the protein CASSPLGTSGKGYEQFF.

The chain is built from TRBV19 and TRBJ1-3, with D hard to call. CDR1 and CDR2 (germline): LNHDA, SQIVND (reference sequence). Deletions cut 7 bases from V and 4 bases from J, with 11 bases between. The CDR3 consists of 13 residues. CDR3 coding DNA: TGTGCCAGTAACCCGCGGGCAGGAAACACCATATATTTT. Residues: CASNPRAGNTIYF.

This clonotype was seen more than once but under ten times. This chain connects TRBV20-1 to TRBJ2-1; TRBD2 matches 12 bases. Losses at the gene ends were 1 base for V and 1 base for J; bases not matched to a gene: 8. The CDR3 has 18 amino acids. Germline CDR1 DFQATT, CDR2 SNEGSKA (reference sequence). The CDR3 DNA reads TGCAGTGCTAGAGTCGGGCCTAGCGGGAGGGGTTCCTACAATGAGCAGTTCTTC. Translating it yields CSARVGPSGRGSYNEQFF.

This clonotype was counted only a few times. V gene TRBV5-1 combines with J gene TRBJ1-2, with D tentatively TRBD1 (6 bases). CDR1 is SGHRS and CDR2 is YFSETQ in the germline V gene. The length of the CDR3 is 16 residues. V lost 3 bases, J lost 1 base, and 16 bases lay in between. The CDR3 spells CASSSKDRSLNYGYTF. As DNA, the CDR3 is TGCGCCAGCAGCTCGAAGGACAGATCGCTTAACTATGGCTACACCTTC.

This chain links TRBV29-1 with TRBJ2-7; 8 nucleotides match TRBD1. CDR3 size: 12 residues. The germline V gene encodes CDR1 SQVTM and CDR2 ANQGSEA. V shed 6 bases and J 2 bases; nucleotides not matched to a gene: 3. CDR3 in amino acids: CSVWTGTYEQYF. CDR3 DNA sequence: TGCAGCGTGTGGACAGGGACCTACGAGCAGTACTTC.

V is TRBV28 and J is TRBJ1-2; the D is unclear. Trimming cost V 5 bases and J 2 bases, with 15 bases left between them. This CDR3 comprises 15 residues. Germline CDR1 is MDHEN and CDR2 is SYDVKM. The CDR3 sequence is CASSPPRGRNYGYTF. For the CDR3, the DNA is TGTGCCAGCAGTCCCCCCCGGGGTAGGAACTATGGCTACACCTTC.